The text below deals with one TCR beta chain. The antigen this receptor binds is unknown. No per-base quality is available; no much larger clone lies one base away. For each ankylosing spondylitis patient, the synovial fluid sample was matched to a blood sample from that same patient. The data belong to a study of CD8 T cells in ankylosing spondylitis (dated by TCRdb to about 2017). As for the study more broadly: The study profiled T cell receptor beta repertoires in healthy donors and ankylosing spondylitis patients to find disease-linked TCR variants. Peripheral blood was sampled, and synovial fluid was also collected from ankylosing spondylitis patients. The full study cohort was made up of roughly 25 ankylosing spondylitis patients and more than 90 healthy donors. What the work shows at the level of the full study, not this receptor alone: The disease-linked clones were reported to be significantly enriched in matched synovial fluid samples from ankylosing spondylitis patients. A TCR beta motif of several highly homologous amino acid variants appeared characteristic of blood from ankylosing spondylitis patients. Some motif variants were previously reported in synovial fluid and blood of reactive arthritis patients, suggesting common disease-initiation mechanisms. A CD8+ phenotype was shown by the disease-linked clones, which were found at relatively low frequencies in peripheral blood.

Sequences SNHLY (CDR1) and FYNNEI (CDR2) are obtained from the germline V gene. V is shortened by 6 bases, J by 4 bases, and the region joining them spans 12 bases. From the cysteine up to the phenylalanine, the CDR3 has a length of 13 residues. The CDR3 DNA has 39 bases and is translated from base 1. Instrument on record: Illumina HiSeq 2500. TCR beta libraries were prepared by quantitative 5'-RACE with molecular barcodes. Per the authors' processing: A new computational method based on a probabilistic model of VDJ rearrangement was used to identify disease-linked TCR variants. TCRdb ran its own pipeline on the public reads, namely fastp trimming at Q25 and MiXCR clone calling, and kept in-frame beta chains. When rows share a CDR3 protein, they turn into one entry using the most common DNA and genes. TCRdb's processing, not the study's, gives the V and J calls here. Here the sample has approximately 110,000 distinct CDR3 sequences; under 30% occur a single time. The biggest ten clones account for approximately 13% of the sample.

The rearrangement combines TRBV2 with TRBJ2-5, and TRBD2 may be the D gene, going by 6 matching bases. The TCR was taken from a male donor with ankylosing spondylitis. Material for sequencing was synovial fluid, either unsorted or a sorted T cell fraction (not recorded which). The DNA sequence reads TGTGCCAGCAGGGCGCACGGGGGAGAGACCCAGTACTTC. Translated, it gives CASRAHGGETQYF.